The 4 T cell receptor beta chains in this list originate from one sample, sequenced in a study of radiation and T cells in renal cell carcinoma. Time point: blood 2 weeks post-SBRT. Described treatment: 15 Gy SBRT to primary tumor, nephrectomy 4 weeks later. Repertoires were generated with immunoSEQ multiplex PCR, while TCRdb's copy carries only in-frame clones and drops some. This sample has 70,000 to 80,000 clones, with approximately 86% found just once. The sequencing here drew on blood, taken from a patient whose treatment included radiotherapy and nephrectomy. These receptors all come from a woman between 45 and 60 years old with renal cell carcinoma.

The J gene is TRBJ2-7, the V gene TRBV27, with a tentative D call TRBD2 (6 bases). CDR3 size: 15 residues. The germline V gene encodes CDR1 MNHEY and CDR2 SMNVEV (reference sequence). V lost 6 bases, J lost 2 bases, and 17 bases lay in between. The CDR3 sequence: CASSPVGGDPYEQYF. The CDR3 region has the DNA TGTGCCAGCAGCCCGGTGGGGGGAGATCCCTACGAGCAGTACTTC.

This chain connects TRBV11-1 to TRBJ2-5; D tentatively fits TRBD1 or TRBD2 (5 bases each). The CDR3 totals 14 residues. CDR1 is SGHAT, CDR2 FQDESV, per germline (reference sequence). Trimming took 6 bases from V and 5 from J, leaving 16 bases between them. CDR3 sequence reads: CASRRTRGPETQYF. The CDR3 DNA sequence: TGTGCCAGCAGGCGGACGAGGGGTCCGGAGACCCAGTACTTC.

The rearrangement uses TRBV11-1 and TRBJ2-2; 7 nucleotides agree with TRBD1. With V trimmed by 3 bases and J by 0 bases, 1 base remained unmatched. CDR1 and CDR2 (germline): SGHAT, FQDESV (reference sequence). CDR3 length: 15 residues. This CDR3 is CASSLGQTNTGELFF. CDR3 in DNA: TGTGCCAGCAGCTTGGGACAGACGAACACCGGGGAGCTGTTTTTT.

This chain joins TRBV12-5 and TRBJ2-6; unclear D gene. This CDR3 region has 13 residues. The V end lost 5 bases, the J end lost 0 bases, and 2 bases lay between the germline ends. The germline gives CDR1 LGHNT, CDR2 FRNRAP. CDR3 sequence reads: CASGPSGANVLTF. The CDR3 nucleotides read TGTGCTAGTGGTCCCTCTGGGGCCAACGTCCTGACTTTC.